The clone carrying this TCR beta chain was counted only a few times. The sample is drawn from a study of T cell changes during pregnancy in multiple sclerosis. This CDR3 contains 16 residues. The V gene lost 7 bases and the J gene lost 0 bases, with 15 bases spanning the gap. Germline V gene sequence: CDR1 SNHLY, CDR2 FYNNEI. Clones were read by immunoSEQ multiplex PCR, and TCRdb kept only the in-frame ones, dropping some. The repertoire consists of over 25,000 clones, with about 91% occurring once and the leading ten covering approximately 6.6%. Here the sequenced sample was CD8+ T cells from peripheral blood mononuclear cells, taken after pregnancy. The chain uses TRBV2 and TRBJ2-2; TRBD1 is a possible D gene (6 bases). This clonotype was sampled from a female donor with multiple sclerosis, enrolled in a pregnancy study. The CDR3 spells CASTLFGTTNTGELFF. CDR3 DNA: TGTGCCAGCACTCTATTCGGGACAACGAACACCGGGGAGCTGTTTTTT.